This TCR beta chain is drawn from a study of shared clonotypes between healthy human individuals. Points from the study as a whole: A reduction in generation probabilities was seen for non-shared clonotypes relative to those shared by all four donors.

Details on this clone: Its matching antigen is unknown.

CDR3 length equals 15 residues. Germline V lookup: CDR1 SGHTA, CDR2 FQGTGA. The V end was cut by 6 bases, the J end by 3 bases, with 18 bases between. The assay was immunoSEQ multiplex PCR, and TCRdb's table has in-frame clones only and misses some. The table lists 2 million to 2.5 million clones, 93% of them singletons, with about 0.38% in the top ten. The TCR was taken from a man younger than 30 in good health. Some clones in this sample may be carry-over from other donors' samples. This chain uses TRBV7-3 with TRBJ2-7; TRBD1 might be the D (6 bases). Sequenced input: naive CD4+ T cells from PBMCs. The subset was: CD45RA+ positively selected. CDR3 sequence (DNA): TGTGCCAGCAGGTCCGGAAGGGGGACCAACTACGAGCAGTACTTC. This translates into CASRSGRGTNYEQYF.